The next 7 T cell receptor beta chains were all read from a single sample in a study of shared clonotypes between healthy human individuals. TCRdb keeps only in-frame clones here, not all; method: immunoSEQ multiplex PCR. The top ten clones hold 0.1% to 0.15% of a sample with around 2.1 million clones, approximately 94% of them seen once. The specimen was naive CD4+ T cells sorted from blood. Specified subset: CD45RA+ positively selected. The receptors come from a man between 18 and 35 years old in good health.

This chain joins TRBV27 and TRBJ1-2, with a weak D call TRBD1 (5 bases). The ends were cut back, 6 bases at V and 7 bases at J, with 18 bases in the middle. The CDR3 sequence is 14 residues long. Germline V gene sequence: CDR1 MNHEY, CDR2 SMNVEV (reference sequence). The CDR3 spells CASSLNGAARGYTF. DNA for the CDR3: TGTGCCAGCAGCTTAAATGGGGCCGCTCGTGGCTACACCTTC.

The chain uses TRBV29-1 and TRBJ1-2; tentatively, D is TRBD1 (6 bases). Germline V gene sequence: CDR1 SQVTM, CDR2 ANQGSEA. This CDR3 contains 14 residues. V lost 1 base to trimming and J lost 6 bases, with 15 bases between them. In nucleotides, the CDR3 is TGCAGCGTTGAAGCCCCAGACAGGATGGATGGCTACACCTTC. It specifies CSVEAPDRMDGYTF.

The CDR3 region is CASLYRVSKSNQPQHF. The CDR3 DNA sequence: TGTGCCAGTCTTTACCGGGTCTCAAAGAGCAATCAGCCCCAGCATTTT. The chain employs TRBV28 and TRBJ1-5; the D is unclear. Trimming took 9 bases from V and 1 from J, leaving 19 bases between them. Germline V gene sequence: CDR1 MDHEN, CDR2 SYDVKM. This CDR3 contains 16 residues.

V gene TRBV6-1 combines with J gene TRBJ2-5, with a tentative D call TRBD1 (6 bases). V shed 1 base and J shed 4 bases, with 13 bases lying between them. The CDR3 is 15 amino acids. Germline V gene data show CDR1 as MNHNS and CDR2 as SASEGT. CDR3 coding DNA: TGTGCCAGCAGTGAAGTTCCCAGGGGTGGAGAGACCCAGTACTTC. Its translation: CASSEVPRGGETQYF.

The rearrangement links TRBV6-1 to TRBJ2-7, with TRBD1 as a possible D gene (5 bases). Trimming took off 6 bases at V and 1 base at J, with 10 bases between the two ends. The CDR3 sequence is 13 residues long. Germline V CDR1 and CDR2: MNHNS, SASEGT. This chain's CDR3 is CASRVQVSYEQYF. The CDR3 DNA reads TGTGCCAGCAGAGTACAGGTATCCTACGAGCAGTACTTC.

The chain recombines TRBV9 with TRBJ2-3; 8 nucleotides match TRBD2. V was pared by 0 bases and J by 0 bases, with 6 bases of the junction left unmatched. This CDR3 spans 17 amino acids. Germline CDR1 and CDR2: SGDLS and YYNGEE. CDR3 DNA: TGTGCCAGCAGCGTAGGCGGTAGCGGGATAAGCACAGATACGCAGTATTTT. Translated, it gives CASSVGGSGISTDTQYF. Drawing the rest from reference TRBV9 and TRBJ2-3, the complete variable domain is DSGVTQTPKHLITATGQRVTLRCSPRSGDLSVYWYQQSLDQGLQFLIQYYNGEERAKGNILERFSAQQFPDLHSELNLSSLELGDSALYFCASSVGGSGISTDTQYFGPGTRLTVL.

The chain combines TRBV6-5 with TRBJ2-5; 7 positions agree with TRBD2. CDR3 length equals 15 residues. Germline V lookup: CDR1 MNHEY, CDR2 SVGAGI. Unmatched junction bases numbered 12, after V lost 6 bases and J lost 5 bases. CDR3 DNA sequence: TGTGCCAGCAGGCCACCTGGGGGGGTTCGGGAGACCCAGTACTTC. Encoded protein: CASRPPGGVRETQYF.